A selection of T cell receptor beta chains follows, all from one sample in a study of blood T cell dynamics during melanoma immunotherapy. TCRdb keeps only in-frame clones here, not all; method: immunoSEQ multiplex PCR. Seen here are about 15,000 clones, 86% observed once, and the top ten hold about 4.3%. The material sequenced was blood, taken from a patient treated with checkpoint blockade. All receptors come from a human donor with melanoma. CDR3s include the opening cysteine and the closing phenylalanine or tryptophan. Each record gives: J gene, D gene, V gene, clone size, CDR3 protein, CDR3 DNA. D genes are given only for firm matches. Only part of the rows carry a size: once, few, many, or a class if the clone is expanded.

TRBJ2-2,TRBD2,TRBV10-1,few,CASSEVAGGYTGELFF,TGCGCCAGCAGTGAGGTGGCGGGAGGATACACCGGGGAGCTGTTTTTT
TRBJ2-2,TRBD2,TRBV10-2,once,CASSESTSGPEGTTGELFF,TGCGCCAGCAGTGAGTCGACTAGCGGGCCCGAGGGAACCACCGGGGAGCTGTTTTTT
TRBJ1-1,TRBD1,TRBV18,once,CASSPGTGVNTEAFF,TGTGCCAGCTCACCAGGGACAGGGGTGAACACTGAAGCTTTCTTT
TRBJ1-3,TRBD1,TRBV2,.,CASSGGGAIGNTIYF,TGTGCCAGCAGTGGAGGGGGCGCGATTGGAAACACCATATATTTT
TRBJ1-3,TRBD1,TRBV19,.,CASSLGQAGNTIYF,TGTGCCAGTAGTCTGGGACAGGCTGGAAACACCATATATTTT
TRBJ2-2,.,TRBV30,.,CAWSVRRGSNTGELFF,TGTGCCTGGAGTGTACGGAGGGGATCGAACACCGGGGAGCTGTTTTTT
TRBJ1-5,.,TRBV19,.,CASSIEVGSRGRWQPQHF,TGTGCCAGTAGTATAGAAGTAGGGAGCAGGGGTCGTTGGCAGCCCCAGCATTTT
TRBJ2-1,.,TRBV7-9,.,CASSLGGRYEQFF,TGTGCCAGCAGCTTAGGAGGTCGTTATGAGCAGTTCTTC
TRBJ2-1,.,TRBV4-1,.,CASSQVGRTIYNEQFF,TGCGCCAGCAGCCAAGTTGGCCGTACAATTTACAATGAGCAGTTCTTC
TRBJ1-2,TRBD1,TRBV29-1,few,CSVPRTGPPSTANYGYTF,TGCAGCGTTCCTAGGACAGGGCCCCCCTCAACAGCTAACTATGGCTACACCTTC
TRBJ2-7,.,TRBV5-1,few,CASSSDTLGSEQYF,TGCGCCAGCAGCTCCGACACCCTTGGCAGCGAGCAGTACTTC
TRBJ2-3,TRBD1,TRBV7-6,.,CASSLAPGGDTQYF,TGTGCCAGCAGCTTAGCCCCAGGGGGCGATACGCAGTATTTT
TRBJ1-5,TRBD1,TRBV4-1,.,CASSPGTARSNQPQHF,TGCGCCAGCAGCCCCGGGACAGCCAGGAGCAATCAGCCCCAGCATTTT
TRBJ1-5,TRBD1,TRBV7-9,.,CASSSRDRGGSNQPQHF,TGTGCCAGCAGCTCCCGGGACAGGGGCGGCAGCAATCAGCCCCAGCATTTT
TRBJ2-3,.,TRBV2,.,CASSEALARQWGDTQYF,TGTGCCAGCAGTGAAGCGTTAGCGAGACAGTGGGGGGATACGCAGTATTTT